The clone carrying this TCR beta chain was detected once. Its antigen remains unknown. The data are from a study of cytomegalovirus exposure and HLA in healthy donors. Findings and limits, study-wide: Reportedly, diagnosis of cytomegalovirus status by the classifier showed high specificity and sensitivity. CMV serostatus was the sole immune exposure information available. As a later analysis revealed, most CMV-associated TCR beta chains appeared HLA-restricted. With later analysis, a missense DCLRE1C variant became linked to TCR beta V- and J-gene trimming.

A multiplex PCR was run with 60 Vbeta primers and 13 Jbeta primers. The data were produced by immunoSEQ multiplex PCR, yet TCRdb's version contains in-frame clones alone and is incomplete. Here the sample spans 65,000 to 85,000 clones, roughly 89% being singletons. The specimen was PBMCs. This TCR was sampled from a woman aged 30 to 39 in good health and CMV-seronegative.

For the CDR3, the DNA is TGTGCCAGTAGCCCACCGGGACAGGGGTACTTTAACTATGGCTACACCTTC. This encodes CASSPPGQGYFNYGYTF. J is TRBJ1-2 and V is TRBV19, with 10 bases lining up with TRBD1. CDR1 and CDR2 from the germline V gene are LNHDA and SQIVND (reference sequence). The CDR3 loop spans 17 amino acids. V lost 6 bases, J lost 1 base, and 11 bases stayed unmatched.